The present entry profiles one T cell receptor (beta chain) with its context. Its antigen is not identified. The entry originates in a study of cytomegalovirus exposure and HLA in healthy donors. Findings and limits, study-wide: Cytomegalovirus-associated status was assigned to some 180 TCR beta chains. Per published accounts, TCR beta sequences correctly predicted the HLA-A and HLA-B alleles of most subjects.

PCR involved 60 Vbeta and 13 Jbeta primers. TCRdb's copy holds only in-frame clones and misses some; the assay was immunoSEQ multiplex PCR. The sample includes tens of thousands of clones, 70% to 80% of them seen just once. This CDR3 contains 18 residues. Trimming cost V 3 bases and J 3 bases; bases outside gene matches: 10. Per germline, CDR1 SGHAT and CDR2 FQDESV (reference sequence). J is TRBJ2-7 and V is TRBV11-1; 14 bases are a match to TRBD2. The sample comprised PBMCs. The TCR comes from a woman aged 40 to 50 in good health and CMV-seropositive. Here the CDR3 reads CASSFAGLAGGLSYEQYF. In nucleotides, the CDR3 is TGTGCCAGCAGCTTTGCCGGACTAGCGGGGGGACTAAGCTACGAGCAGTACTTC.